This passage covers 9 T cell receptor beta chains from one sample sequenced in a study of radiation and T cells in renal cell carcinoma. Only in-frame clones appear in the TCRdb table, and some are missing; sequencing was by immunoSEQ multiplex PCR. The sample lists 60,000 to 75,000 clones, more than 60% occurring once. Specified time point: blood 4 weeks post-SBRT, at nephrectomy. Treatment here: 15 Gy SBRT to primary tumor, nephrectomy 4 weeks later. Sequencing used blood, obtained from a patient whose treatment included radiotherapy and nephrectomy. The receptors were sampled from a man aged 55 to 70 with renal cell carcinoma.

The chain uses TRBV10-3 and TRBJ2-3; 14 bases line up with TRBD2. V lost 10 bases to trimming and J lost 6 bases; unmatched junction nucleotides: 6. Germline V lookup: CDR1 ENHRY, CDR2 SYGVKD. This CDR3 contains 14 residues. CDR3 DNA: TGTGCCACGACTAGCGGGGGGGCCGAGGATACGCAGTATTTT. Its protein product is CATTSGGAEDTQYF.

There are a few counts of this clone. V usage is TRBV25-1 and J usage is TRBJ1-1; D not certain. The V gene lost 2 bases and the J gene lost 9 bases, with 13 bases spanning the gap. The CDR3 has 13 amino acids. In germline, CDR1 is MGHDK, CDR2 SYGVNS. The DNA for the CDR3 is TGTGCCAGCAGTGAAGGCCAAACTGGGAAAGCTTTCTTT. Protein sequence: CASSEGQTGKAFF. The entire variable domain, with the rest obtained from reference TRBV25-1 and TRBJ1-1, is as follows: EADIYQTPRYLVIGTGKKITLECSQTMGHDKMYWYQQDPGMELHLIHYSYGVNSTEKGDLSSESTVSRIRTEHFPLTLESARPSHTSQYLCASSEGQTGKAFFGQGTRLTVV.

J is TRBJ2-6 and V is TRBV4-3, with TRBD1 matching over 8 bases. There are 18 residues in the CDR3. Germline V gene lookup returns CDR1 LGHNA and CDR2 YSLEER. V lost 0 bases, J lost 2 bases, and 6 bases stayed unmatched. The CDR3 DNA is TGCGCCAGCAGCCAAGATTGGGACAGGAGGCCTGGGGCCAACGTCCTGACTTTC. Its translation is CASSQDWDRRPGANVLTF.

This clone was seen only once. The chain carries TRBV18 and TRBJ2-2; D not resolved. CDR3 length: 15 residues. The germline CDR1 and CDR2 sequences are KGHSH and LQKENI. The V and J ends lost 3 bases and 3 bases respectively, with 11 bases between them. The CDR3 nucleotides are TGTGCCAGCTCACCCTTCGGTGACGACACCGGGGAGCTGTTTTTT. As protein: CASSPFGDDTGELFF.

The rearrangement joins TRBV6-5 to TRBJ1-6; D is possibly TRBD1 (5 bases). This CDR3 is built from 14 residues. Germline loops: CDR1 MNHEY, CDR2 SVGAGI. Trimming stripped 2 bases from V and 7 bases from J, with 9 bases between. The CDR3 nucleotides read TGTGCCAGCAGTTACGGGGGGGTAAATTCACCCCTCCACTTT. It translates to CASSYGGVNSPLHF.

This clone has a single count. The chain links TRBV18 to TRBJ2-2; 7 positions agree with TRBD2. V shed 6 bases, J shed 1 base, and the junction held 8 bases outside the gene matches. Germline V gene sequence: CDR1 KGHSH, CDR2 LQKENI. The CDR3 is 16 amino acids. CDR3 sequence (DNA): TGTGCCAGCTCGCAAAGGCGGGGGATGAACACCGGGGAGCTGTTTTTT. It translates to CASSQRRGMNTGELFF.

The V and J genes are TRBV9 and TRBJ2-1, with 13 bases matching TRBD2. The trim removed 1 base at V and 6 bases at J, leaving 16 bases unmatched. Germline V gene lookup returns CDR1 SGDLS and CDR2 YYNGEE. This CDR3 is 20 amino acids long. The CDR3 spells CASSVPNPGLAGARSNEQFF. CDR3 sequence (DNA): TGTGCCAGCAGCGTACCCAACCCCGGACTAGCGGGGGCCAGGAGCAATGAGCAGTTCTTC.

The chain combines TRBV5-5 with TRBJ2-2; possible D gene TRBD1, 6 bases. This CDR3 has 16 amino acids. Germline V lookup: CDR1 SGHKS, CDR2 YYEKEE (reference sequence). V gave up 3 bases and J gave up 0 bases, with 12 bases separating them. The CDR3, as DNA: TGTGCCAGCAGCTATTCCGGACAGTCGAACACCGGGGAGCTGTTTTTT. This translates into CASSYSGQSNTGELFF.

This clone was recorded only once. The CDR3 DNA is TGTGCCAGCAGTTACCGAGAGGGGAGCAATCAGCCCCAGCATTTT. Its protein is CASSYREGSNQPQHF. J is TRBJ1-5 and V is TRBV6-5; the D gene is possibly TRBD1 (5 bases). The CDR3 spans 15 residues. V was pared by 2 bases and J by 1 base, with 9 bases between. Germline V gives CDR1 MNHEY, CDR2 SVGAGI.